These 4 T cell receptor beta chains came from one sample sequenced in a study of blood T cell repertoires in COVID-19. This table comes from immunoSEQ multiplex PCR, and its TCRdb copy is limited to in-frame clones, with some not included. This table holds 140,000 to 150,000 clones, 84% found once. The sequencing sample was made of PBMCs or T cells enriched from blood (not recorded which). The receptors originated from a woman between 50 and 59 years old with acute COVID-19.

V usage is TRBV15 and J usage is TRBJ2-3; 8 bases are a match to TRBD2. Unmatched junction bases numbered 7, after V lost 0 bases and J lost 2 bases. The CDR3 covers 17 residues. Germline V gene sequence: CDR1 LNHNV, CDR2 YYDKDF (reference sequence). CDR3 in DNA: TGTGCCACCAGCAGAGATAAGATTAGCGGGACCACAGATACGCAGTATTTT. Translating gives CATSRDKISGTTDTQYF.

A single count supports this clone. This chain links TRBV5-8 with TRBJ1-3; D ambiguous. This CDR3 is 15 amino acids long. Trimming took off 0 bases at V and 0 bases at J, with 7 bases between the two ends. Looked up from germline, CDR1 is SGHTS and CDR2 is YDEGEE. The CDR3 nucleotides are TGTGCCAGCAGCTTGGTGCGGCACTCTGGAAACACCATATATTTT. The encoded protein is CASSLVRHSGNTIYF.

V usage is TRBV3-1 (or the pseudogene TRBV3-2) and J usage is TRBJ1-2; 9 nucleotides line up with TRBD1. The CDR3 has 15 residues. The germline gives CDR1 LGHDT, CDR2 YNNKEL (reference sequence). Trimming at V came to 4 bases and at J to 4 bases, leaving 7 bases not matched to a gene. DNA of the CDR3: TGTGCCAGCAGCCTTGGGACAGGGAAGATCTATGGCTACACCTTC. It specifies CASSLGTGKIYGYTF.

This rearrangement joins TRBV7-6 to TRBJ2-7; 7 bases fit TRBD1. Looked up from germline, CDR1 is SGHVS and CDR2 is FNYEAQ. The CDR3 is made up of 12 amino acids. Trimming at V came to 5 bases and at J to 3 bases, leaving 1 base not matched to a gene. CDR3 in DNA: TGTGCCAGCAGCAACAGGGGCTACGAGCAGTACTTC. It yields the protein CASSNRGYEQYF.